Listed below are T cell receptor beta chains from one sample, sequenced in a study of T cells in Graves' hyperthyroidism and ophthalmopathy. TCRdb independently ran MiXCR on the multiplex PCR reads; one entry per CDR3 protein. The data contain a few hundred thousand distinct CDR3 sequences, approximately 20% of them seen just once; the ten biggest clones take up just under 45%. What was sequenced was blood. The receptors derive from a man aged 40-49 years with Graves' hyperthyroidism. Each CDR3 is given with its conserved first and last residue.

CDR3 length: 13
J gene: TRBJ2-5
V gene: TRBV5-5
CDR3 protein: CASRVPGEETQYF

CDR3 length: 15
J gene: TRBJ2-2
V gene: TRBV6-1
CDR3 protein: CASSEVAGIGGELFF

CDR3 length: 14
J gene: TRBJ1-1
V gene: TRBV12-3/TRBV12-4
CDR3 protein: CASSLWRRNTEAFF

CDR3 length: 16
J gene: TRBJ2-3
V gene: TRBV11-3
CDR3 protein: CASSLGGTQSTDTQYF

CDR3 length: 13
J gene: TRBJ2-1
V gene: TRBV20-1
CDR3 protein: CSAQTDPYNEQFF

CDR3 length: 13
J gene: TRBJ2-5
V gene: TRBV13
CDR3 protein: CASSLRGRETQYF

CDR3 length: 15
J gene: TRBJ1-1
V gene: TRBV6-2/TRBV6-3
CDR3 protein: CASTSLYRAGDEAFF

CDR3 length: 14
J gene: TRBJ1-1
V gene: TRBV7-6
CDR3 protein: CASSLAARAGEAFF

CDR3 length: 15
J gene: TRBJ2-1
V gene: TRBV11-1
CDR3 protein: CASSLAWDRYNEQFF

CDR3 length: 16
J gene: TRBJ2-2
V gene: TRBV10-1
CDR3 protein: CASSESGTANTGELFF

CDR3 length: 13
J gene: TRBJ1-2
V gene: TRBV3-1
CDR3 protein: CASSQDLEDGYTF

CDR3 length: 16
J gene: TRBJ2-1
V gene: TRBV20-1
CDR3 protein: CSARDLGGPSYNEQFF

CDR3 length: 15
J gene: TRBJ2-1
V gene: TRBV2
CDR3 protein: CASSEGGRTYNEQFF

CDR3 length: 17
J gene: TRBJ1-5
V gene: TRBV7-2
CDR3 protein: CASSVTISSYSNQPQHF

CDR3 length: 11
J gene: TRBJ2-7
V gene: TRBV7-2
CDR3 protein: CASSLAGEQYF

CDR3 length: 14
J gene: TRBJ2-2
V gene: TRBV13
CDR3 protein: CASSLAANTGELFF

CDR3 length: 17
J gene: TRBJ2-2
V gene: TRBV7-7
CDR3 protein: CASSRGQGISNTGELFF

CDR3 length: 14
J gene: TRBJ2-7
V gene: TRBV6-1
CDR3 protein: CASSLTSGGYEQYF

CDR3 length: 13
J gene: TRBJ1-5
V gene: TRBV20-1
CDR3 protein: CSASTGKLQPQHF

CDR3 length: 10
J gene: TRBJ1-2
V gene: TRBV19
CDR3 protein: CATSYYGYTF

CDR3 length: 15
J gene: TRBJ2-1
V gene: TRBV5-1
CDR3 protein: CASSLASGEDNEQFF

CDR3 length: 13
J gene: TRBJ1-1
V gene: TRBV29-1
CDR3 protein: CSVARGGDTEAFF

CDR3 length: 15
J gene: TRBJ2-3
V gene: TRBV2
CDR3 protein: CASSSLAAYTGTQYF

CDR3 length: 13
J gene: TRBJ2-3
V gene: TRBV29-1
CDR3 protein: CSVRAGVADTQYF

CDR3 length: 16
J gene: TRBJ2-5
V gene: TRBV11-2
CDR3 protein: CASSQGWLADAETQYF

CDR3 length: 13
J gene: TRBJ1-2
V gene: TRBV6-6
CDR3 protein: CASSYSRIDGYTF

CDR3 length: 14
J gene: TRBJ1-4
V gene: TRBV30
CDR3 protein: CACTEGDYNEKLFF

CDR3 length: 13
J gene: TRBJ1-5
V gene: TRBV5-5
CDR3 protein: CASSRDTTVAQHF

CDR3 length: 18
J gene: TRBJ1-4
V gene: TRBV6-1
CDR3 protein: CASSEAGTGLLANEKLFF

CDR3 length: 13
J gene: TRBJ1-2
V gene: TRBV7-9
CDR3 protein: CASSLGRDGGYTF

CDR3 length: 15
J gene: TRBJ2-1
V gene: TRBV6-5
CDR3 protein: CASSYGLAPHNEQFF

CDR3 length: 13
J gene: TRBJ2-7
V gene: TRBV6-1
CDR3 protein: CASSTPGQYEQYF